Following are 4 T cell receptor beta chains from one sample sequenced in a study of T-cell memory formation after mild COVID-19. Each CDR3 protein gets one entry after TCRdb re-called the 5' RACE reads with MiXCR. The sample carries fewer than 350,000 distinct CDR3 sequences, 13% to 15% recorded once. Sample: PBMCs or a T cell subset sorted from them (not recorded which). Receptors were obtained from a man younger than 35 who had mild COVID-19 (a few samples of this study predate the infection). Cell type and time point are not known.

The V call is TRBV18, the J call TRBJ2-5; D call uncertain. V shed 5 bases and J shed 4 bases, with 11 bases lying between them. Germline assignment: CDR1 KGHSH and CDR2 LQKENI. The CDR3 extends over 13 amino acids. CDR3 sequence (DNA): TGTGCCAGCTCAAAAACAGCAGCAGAGACCCAGTACTTC. Protein: CASSKTAAETQYF.

This clonotype showed up just a few times. The gene calls are TRBV6-6 and TRBJ2-3; 7 bases line up with TRBD2. Germline V lookup: CDR1 MNHNY, CDR2 SVGAGI (reference sequence). With V trimmed by 4 bases and J by 0 bases, 10 bases remained unmatched. CDR3 length equals 17 residues. In nucleotides, the CDR3 is TGTGCCAGCAGTTTCCCCGAGGGGAGGGCCAGCACAGATACGCAGTATTTT. Its translation is CASSFPEGRASTDTQYF.

This clonotype was seen repeatedly, ten times or more. This chain uses TRBV5-1 with TRBJ1-5; D is possibly TRBD1 (5 bases). Looked up from germline, CDR1 is SGHRS and CDR2 is YFSETQ. V was trimmed by 0 bases and J by 7 bases, leaving 11 bases between them. The CDR3 totals 14 residues. CDR3 DNA: TGCGCCAGCAGCTTGGGGGGCCCCGGACAGCCCCAGCATTTT. This codes for CASSLGGPGQPQHF.

This clonotype has a handful of counts. This chain uses TRBV4-1 with TRBJ1-1; no definite D call. This CDR3 comprises 14 residues. V was clipped by 0 bases and J by 1 base, with 6 bases between them. Germline loops: CDR1 MGHRA, CDR2 YSYEKL. CDR3 sequence reads: CASSQDKGNTEAFF. The CDR3 DNA is TGCGCCAGCAGCCAAGACAAAGGGAACACTGAAGCTTTCTTT.